This TCR beta chain was documented in a study of cytomegalovirus exposure and HLA in healthy donors. The PCR was carried out with 60 Vbeta primers and 13 Jbeta primers. Produced via immunoSEQ multiplex PCR; TCRdb's table is partial and in-frame only. The sample includes 220,000 or so clones, approximately 78% of them seen just once. A remark on this clone: Its antigen remains unidentified.

Every donor was a healthy person donating bone marrow. Whole-study findings and limits: An analysis that was carried out later associated 15,000 to 20,000 TCR beta sequences with HLA alleles at 0.05 false discovery rate. Generally TCR sequences proved uncommon, though certain public TCRs appeared in numerous donors. The majority of CMV-associated TCR beta chains were reported as apparently HLA-restricted in a later analysis.

V shed 5 bases and J shed 7 bases, with 17 bases lying between them. Per germline, CDR1 SGHVS and CDR2 FQNEAQ. The CDR3 has 15 amino acids. This receptor was taken from a male donor in good health and CMV-seronegative. The genes are TRBV7-8 and TRBJ1-4; no clear D. Sample: PBMCs. CDR3 in amino acids: CASSQSVARSEKLFF. DNA for the CDR3: TGTGCCAGCAGCCAATCGGTTGCGCGGAGTGAAAAACTGTTTTTT.